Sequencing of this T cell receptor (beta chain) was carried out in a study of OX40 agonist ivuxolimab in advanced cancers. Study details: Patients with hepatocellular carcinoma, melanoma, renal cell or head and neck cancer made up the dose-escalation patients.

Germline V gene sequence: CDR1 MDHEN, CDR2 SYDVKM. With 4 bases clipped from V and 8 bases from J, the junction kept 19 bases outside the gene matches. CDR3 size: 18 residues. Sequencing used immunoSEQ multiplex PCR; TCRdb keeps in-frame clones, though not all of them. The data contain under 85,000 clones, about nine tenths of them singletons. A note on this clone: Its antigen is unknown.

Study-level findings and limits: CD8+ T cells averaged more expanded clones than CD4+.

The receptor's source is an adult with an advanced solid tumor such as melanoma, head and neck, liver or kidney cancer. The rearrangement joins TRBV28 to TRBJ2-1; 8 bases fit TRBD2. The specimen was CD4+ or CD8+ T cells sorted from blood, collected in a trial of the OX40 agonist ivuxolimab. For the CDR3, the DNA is TGTGCCAGCAGTTCGACCCGAGGGGCGGGAGGCCATAGGGATGAGCAGTTCTTC. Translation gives CASSSTRGAGGHRDEQFF.